This TCR beta chain appears in the sequencing data of a study of identical twins. Turning to this clonotype: What it recognizes is unknown.

Study-wide findings and caveats: High-abundance cord blood beta clonotypes had fewer insertions; memory repertoires showed none. Models came in too low on out-of-frame TCR alpha sharing in monozygotic twins. Zero-insertion analyses might be partly confounded by invariant T cells like MAIT and iNKT.

This CDR3 contains 14 residues. Trimming at V came to 3 bases and at J to 0 bases, leaving 3 bases not matched to a gene. CDR1 and CDR2 (germline): DFQATT, SNEGSKA (reference sequence). TCRdb used MiXCR to reprocess the 5' RACE reads, holding one entry per CDR3 protein. The sample records fewer than 250,000 distinct CDR3 sequences, roughly a tenth being singletons. The origin of this receptor is a woman aged 18-29 years in good health. The source material was memory (CD45RO+) T cells sorted from blood. This chain uses TRBV20-1 with TRBJ2-7; 9 bases agree with TRBD2. This chain's CDR3 is CSASLAGSSYEQYF. The CDR3 DNA sequence: TGCAGTGCTAGCCTAGCGGGGAGCTCCTACGAGCAGTACTTC.